This T cell receptor beta chain comes out of a study of T-cell reconstitution after alpha-beta-depleted transplantation in children. The germline V gene encodes CDR1 LNHNV and CDR2 YYDKDF (reference sequence). The length of the CDR3 is 14 residues. V gave up 5 bases and J gave up 3 bases, with 14 bases separating them. TCRbeta library construction was performed incorporating unique molecular identifiers. TCRdb ran MiXCR on the PCR reads and lists one entry per CDR3 protein. The top ten clones hold about 4% of a sample with about 610,000 distinct CDR3 sequences, 8% to 11% of them seen once. This clonotype has ten or more counts.

The material sequenced was PBMCs from the stem cell graft donor, taken from the stem cell graft. The sequence derives from a human donor who donated a stem cell graft to a child with acute myeloid leukemia. This chain joins TRBV15 and TRBJ2-7; a possible D gene is TRBD2 (6 bases). The CDR3 spells CATSERTNYYEQYF. CDR3 sequence (DNA): TGTGCCACCAGCGAACGGACTAACTACTACGAGCAGTACTTC.